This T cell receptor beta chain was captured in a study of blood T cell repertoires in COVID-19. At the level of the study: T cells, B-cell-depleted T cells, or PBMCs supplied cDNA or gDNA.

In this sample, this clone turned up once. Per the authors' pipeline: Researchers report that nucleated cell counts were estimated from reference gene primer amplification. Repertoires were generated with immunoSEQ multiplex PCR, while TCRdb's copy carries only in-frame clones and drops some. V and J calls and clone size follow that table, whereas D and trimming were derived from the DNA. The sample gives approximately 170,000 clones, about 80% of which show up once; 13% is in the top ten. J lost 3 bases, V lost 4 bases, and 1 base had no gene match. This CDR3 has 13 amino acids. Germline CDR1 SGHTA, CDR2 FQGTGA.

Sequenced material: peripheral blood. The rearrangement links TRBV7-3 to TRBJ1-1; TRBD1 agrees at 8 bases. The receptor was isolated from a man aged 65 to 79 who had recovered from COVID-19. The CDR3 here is CASSSDRDTEAFF. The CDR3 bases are TGTGCCAGCAGCTCGGACAGGGACACTGAAGCTTTCTTT.